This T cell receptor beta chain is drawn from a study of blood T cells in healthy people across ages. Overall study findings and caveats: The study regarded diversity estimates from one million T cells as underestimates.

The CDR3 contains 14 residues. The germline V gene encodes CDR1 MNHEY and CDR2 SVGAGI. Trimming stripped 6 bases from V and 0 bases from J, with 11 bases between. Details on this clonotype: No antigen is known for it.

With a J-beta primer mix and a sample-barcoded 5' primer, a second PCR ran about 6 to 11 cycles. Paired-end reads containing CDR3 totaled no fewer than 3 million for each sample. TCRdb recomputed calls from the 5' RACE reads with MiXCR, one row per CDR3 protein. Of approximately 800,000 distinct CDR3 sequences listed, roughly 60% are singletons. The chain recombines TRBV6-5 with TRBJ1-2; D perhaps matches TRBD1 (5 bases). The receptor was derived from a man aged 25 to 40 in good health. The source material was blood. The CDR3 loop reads CASRSTVSNYGYTF. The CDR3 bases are TGTGCCAGCAGGTCGACAGTTTCTAACTATGGCTACACCTTC.